The 13 T cell receptor beta chains in this list originate from one sample, sequenced in a study of T-cell reconstitution after alpha-beta-depleted transplantation in children (TCRdb year 2016). Library prep was done by PCR. Sequencer: Illumina HiSeq 2500. Molecular barcoding was employed in the preparation of TCR libraries, with unique molecular identifiers being used to normalize TCRbeta repertoire quantification. TCRdb reran the public reads through fastp at Q25 and MiXCR, keeping productive beta chains. Rows merge per CDR3 protein into single entries with the most common DNA and genes. A total of about 610,000 distinct CDR3 sequences appear in this sample, more than 9% of them only once. The ten largest clones represent 4% to 5% of the sample. Here the sequenced sample was PBMCs from the stem cell graft donor, taken from the stem cell graft. These receptor sequences come from a human donor who donated a stem cell graft to a child with acute myeloid leukemia.

The V gene is TRBV6-2 or TRBV6-3, the J gene TRBJ2-1; 11 nucleotides match TRBD2. Germline-derived CDR1 and CDR2 are MNHEY and SVGEGT. V trimming: 2 bases; J trimming: 4 bases; junction bases outside the gene matches: 7. The CDR3 extends over 17 amino acids. CDR3 region: CASSYDGTSGLYNEQFF. CDR3 coding DNA: TGTGCCAGCAGTTACGACGGGACTAGCGGCCTATACAATGAGCAGTTCTTC.

This sequence joins TRBV20-1 and TRBJ2-7, with D perhaps being TRBD1 or TRBD2 (5 bases each). This CDR3 has 15 amino acids. CDR1 and CDR2 (germline): DFQATT, SNEGSKA (reference sequence). Trimming pared 0 bases from V and 3 bases from J, leaving 15 bases between. The CDR3 loop reads CSARESGTHGYEQYF. The CDR3 region has the DNA TGCAGTGCTAGAGAATCCGGGACGCACGGCTACGAGCAGTACTTC.

The chain uses TRBV11-2 and TRBJ2-3, with TRBD2 identical over 13 bases. The J segment lost 0 bases and the V segment lost 6 bases, leaving 9 bases of the junction unmatched. CDR3 length equals 18 residues. Germline assignment: CDR1 SGHAT and CDR2 FQNNGV. CDR3 coding DNA: TGTGCCAGCAGGGGGCCGGGACTAGCGGGAACTAGCACAGATACGCAGTATTTT. Protein sequence: CASRGPGLAGTSTDTQYF.

The V and J genes are TRBV4-3 and TRBJ1-5; the D is unclear. CDR1 LGHNA and CDR2 YSLEER come from the germline V gene. The V end was cut by 1 base, the J end by 3 bases, with 13 bases between. There are 16 residues in the CDR3. CDR3 sequence: CASSQGGVDANQPQHF. The CDR3 bases are TGCGCCAGCAGCCAAGGGGGAGTGGACGCCAATCAGCCCCAGCATTTT.

This clonotype was observed many times. This chain connects TRBV4-1 to TRBJ1-1; D uncertain. Germline CDR1 reads MGHRA; CDR2 reads YSYEKL. CDR3 length: 12 residues. V lost 0 bases and J lost 8, with 7 bases in between. The DNA for the CDR3 is TGCGCCAGCAGCCAAGATCGCACAGAAGCTTTCTTT. This translates into CASSQDRTEAFF.

This clonotype occurred many times. The genes are TRBV20-1 and TRBJ2-7; D possibly corresponds to TRBD2 (5 bases). The CDR3 sequence is 15 residues long. Germline assignment: CDR1 DFQATT and CDR2 SNEGSKA (reference sequence). V was cut by 1 base and J by 3 bases, with 16 bases left in between. CDR3: CSARVGGSGNYEQYF. The DNA for the CDR3 is TGCAGTGCTAGAGTGGGTGGGAGTGGTAACTACGAGCAGTACTTC.

This clonotype was detected only a few times. This chain joins TRBV24-1 and TRBJ2-3; TRBD2 is a possible D gene (5 bases). Germline lookup yields CDR1 KGHDR and CDR2 SFDVKD. Trimming cost V 10 bases and J 0 bases, with 13 bases left between them. This CDR3 comprises 14 residues. The DNA of the CDR3 is TGTGCCACAAAAAGGAGCGGAAGCACAGATACGCAGTATTTT. This translates into CATKRSGSTDTQYF.

In this sample, this clonotype turned up a few times. V usage is TRBV20-1 and J usage is TRBJ2-3; 8 nucleotides match TRBD2. The CDR3 contains 15 residues. Trimming at V came to 6 bases and at J to 0 bases, leaving 8 bases not matched to a gene. The germline V gene has CDR1 DFQATT and CDR2 SNEGSKA (reference sequence). The DNA for the CDR3 is TGCAGTGCCAGTAGCGGGACTACTAGCACAGATACGCAGTATTTT. Protein sequence: CSASSGTTSTDTQYF.

This clonotype has more than one count but fewer than ten. The rearrangement uses TRBV9 and TRBJ1-1; D remains unclear. V shed 4 bases and J shed 0 bases, with 13 bases lying between them. CDR1 and CDR2 from the germline V gene are SGDLS and YYNGEE. This CDR3 is 15 amino acids long. For the CDR3, the DNA is TGTGCCAGCAGCCCCCCGACGAACCTGAACACTGAAGCTTTCTTT. Translation: CASSPPTNLNTEAFF.

This CDR3 reads CASSYGTGASYEQYF. In nucleotides, the CDR3 is TGTGCCAGCAGCTACGGGACAGGGGCCTCCTACGAGCAGTACTTC. The chain is built from TRBV11-2 and TRBJ2-7; 10 nucleotides line up with TRBD1. V lost 4 bases to trimming and J lost 0 bases; unmatched junction nucleotides: 3. CDR3 length: 15 residues. Germline CDR1 is SGHAT and CDR2 is FQNNGV.

This clonotype showed up just a few times. This chain links TRBV29-1 with TRBJ2-3, with 11 bases lining up with TRBD2. V shed 5 bases and J 2 bases; nucleotides not matched to a gene: 6. CDR1 and CDR2 (germline): SQVTM, ANQGSEA. The CDR3 has 15 amino acids. The CDR3 DNA reads as TGCAGCGTTTCCCGACTAGCGGGATTCACAGATACGCAGTATTTT. Its protein product is CSVSRLAGFTDTQYF.

The chain employs TRBV20-1 and TRBJ2-2; TRBD2 might be the D (6 bases). The length of the CDR3 is 15 residues. CDR1 is DFQATT and CDR2 is SNEGSKA in the germline V gene (reference sequence). V lost 6 bases to trimming and J lost 4 bases, with 18 bases between them. The CDR3 is CSAELSGLGTGELFF. The CDR3 coding sequence is TGCAGTGCAGAATTGTCGGGACTGGGCACCGGGGAGCTGTTTTTT.

This clonotype was counted ten times or more. V gene TRBV6-2 or TRBV6-3 combines with J gene TRBJ2-7; weak D call: TRBD1 (6 bases). This CDR3 has 15 amino acids. In germline, CDR1 is MNHEY, CDR2 SVGEGT. V lost 4 bases and J lost 1, with 14 bases in between. The chain's CDR3 is CASSSTQGRSYEQYF. The CDR3 DNA is TGTGCCAGCAGTTCCACACAGGGAAGATCCTACGAGCAGTACTTC.